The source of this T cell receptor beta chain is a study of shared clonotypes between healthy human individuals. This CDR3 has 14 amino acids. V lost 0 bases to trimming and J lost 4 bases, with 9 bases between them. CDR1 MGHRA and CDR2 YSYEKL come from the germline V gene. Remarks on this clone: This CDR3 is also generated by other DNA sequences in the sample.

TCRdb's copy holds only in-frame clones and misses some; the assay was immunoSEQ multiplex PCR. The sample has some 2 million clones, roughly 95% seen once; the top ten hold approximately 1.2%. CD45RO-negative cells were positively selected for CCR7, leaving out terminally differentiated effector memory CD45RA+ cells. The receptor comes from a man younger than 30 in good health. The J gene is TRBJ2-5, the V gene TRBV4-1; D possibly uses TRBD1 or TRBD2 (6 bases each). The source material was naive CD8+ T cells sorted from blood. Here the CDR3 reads CASSQDPGAETQYF. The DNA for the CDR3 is TGCGCCAGCAGCCAAGATCCGGGGGCAGAGACCCAGTACTTC.